This is a list of T cell receptor beta chains from one sample in a study of cytomegalovirus exposure and HLA in healthy donors. Assay: immunoSEQ multiplex PCR; the TCRdb copy retains only in-frame clones and omits some. The top ten hold roughly 5% of the sample, which has roughly 68,000 clones, over 75% seen once. The source material was PBMCs. The receptor source for this set is a male donor in good health and CMV-seropositive. Both conserved end residues are part of each CDR3.

len	v_gene	j_gene	CDR3aa
14	TRBV19	TRBJ2-7	CASSIGQRPYEQYF
16	TRBV7-2	TRBJ2-5	CASSPRLAGSQETQYF
15	TRBV18	TRBJ1-5	CASSPVDRGNQPQHF
14	TRBV5-4	TRBJ1-1	CASSPTDRDTEAFF
16	TRBV6-5	TRBJ2-3	CASSYLNVQGTDTQYF
14	TRBV19	TRBJ2-1	CASSMYRGNNEQFF
13	TRBV2	TRBJ1-5	CASTRVGDQPQHF
16	TRBV27	TRBJ1-6	CASRKTGTSYNSPLHF
13	TRBV27	TRBJ2-3	CASSPSPADTQYF
15	TRBV5-1	TRBJ2-5	CASTPGPGGSETQYF
14	TRBV7-9	TRBJ2-3	CASSLAGGTDTQYF
16	TRBV4-2	TRBJ1-1	CASSQVPEAGDTEAFF
15	TRBV16	TRBJ1-1	CASSQYGDYDTEAFF